The entry that follows covers one T cell receptor (beta chain) sequence. The data are from a study of cytomegalovirus exposure and HLA in healthy donors. Use of 60 Vbeta and 13 Jbeta primers characterized the PCR. The table came from immunoSEQ multiplex PCR; TCRdb's copy has only in-frame clones and leaves some out. The data contain 110,000 to 150,000 clones, roughly 80% of them singletons. Sequencing used PBMCs. The sequence was obtained from a woman between 50 and 59 years old in good health and CMV-seropositive.

The CDR3 loop is CASSPGRGDTEAFF. CDR3 bases: TGTGCCAGTAGCCCTGGGCGGGGAGACACTGAAGCTTTCTTT. The chain combines TRBV19 with TRBJ1-1; D gene uncertain. V was trimmed by 6 bases and J by 3 bases, leaving 14 bases between them. The CDR3 has 14 residues. Germline V gives CDR1 LNHDA, CDR2 SQIVND (reference sequence).